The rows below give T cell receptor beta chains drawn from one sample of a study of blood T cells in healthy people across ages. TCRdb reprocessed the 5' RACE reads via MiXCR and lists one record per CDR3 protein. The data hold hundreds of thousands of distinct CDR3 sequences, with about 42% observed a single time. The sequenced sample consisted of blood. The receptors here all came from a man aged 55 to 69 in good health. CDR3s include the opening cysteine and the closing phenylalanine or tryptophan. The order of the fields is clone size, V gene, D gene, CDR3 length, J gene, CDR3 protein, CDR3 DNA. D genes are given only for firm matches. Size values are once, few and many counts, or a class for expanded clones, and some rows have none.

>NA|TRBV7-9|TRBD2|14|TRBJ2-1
CASSQSGGAGEQFF
TGTGCCAGCAGCCAGAGCGGGGGGGCAGGTGAGCAGTTCTTC
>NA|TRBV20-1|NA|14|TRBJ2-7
CSAQLAGAVYEQYF
TGCAGTGCCCAACTAGCAGGGGCGGTCTACGAGCAGTACTTC
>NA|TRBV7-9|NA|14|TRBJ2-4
CASRGSGGAKEQYF
TGTGCCAGCAGGGGGAGTGGGGGGGCGAAGGAGCAGTACTTC
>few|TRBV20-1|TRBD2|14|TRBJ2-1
CSAHPGLPGNEQFF
TGCAGTGCTCATCCGGGACTACCGGGGAATGAGCAGTTCTTC
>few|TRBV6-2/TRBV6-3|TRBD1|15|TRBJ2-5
CASRRRDRDQETQYF
TGTGCCAGTCGACGCCGGGACAGGGACCAAGAGACCCAGTACTTC
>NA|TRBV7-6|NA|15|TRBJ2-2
CASSLQRAITGELFF
TGTGCCAGCAGCTTACAAAGGGCAATCACCGGGGAGCTGTTTTTT
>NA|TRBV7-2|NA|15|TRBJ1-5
CASSPLGGPNQPQHF
TGTGCCAGCAGCCCTCTGGGTGGGCCCAATCAGCCCCAGCATTTT
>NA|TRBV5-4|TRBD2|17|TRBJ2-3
CASSFRLAGGLADTQYF
TGTGCCAGCAGCTTTCGACTAGCGGGAGGGCTGGCAGATACGCAGTATTTT
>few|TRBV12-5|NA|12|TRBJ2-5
CASGLGSFTQYF
TGTGCTAGTGGCCTGGGTAGTTTCACCCAGTACTTC
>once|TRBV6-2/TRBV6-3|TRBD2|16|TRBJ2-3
CASSRPALADSVTQYF
TGTGCCAGCAGCCGCCCGGCGCTAGCGGACTCAGTTACGCAGTATTTT
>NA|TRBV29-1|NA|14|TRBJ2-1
CSVEAGHNYNEQFF
TGCAGCGTTGAGGCGGGTCATAACTACAATGAGCAGTTCTTC
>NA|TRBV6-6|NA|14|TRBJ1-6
CASSPGSNNSPLHF
TGTGCCAGCAGTCCCGGCTCTAATAATTCACCCCTCCACTTT
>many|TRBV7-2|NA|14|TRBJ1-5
CASSLAPVTQPQHF
TGTGCCAGCAGCTTAGCGCCGGTTACTCAGCCCCAGCATTTT
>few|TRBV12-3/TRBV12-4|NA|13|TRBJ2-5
CASSVGGDKTQYF
TGTGCCAGCAGCGTTGGGGGGGACAAGACCCAGTACTTC
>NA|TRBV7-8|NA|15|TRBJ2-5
CASTILRGGQETQYF
TGTGCCAGCACCATCCTGAGGGGGGGGCAAGAGACCCAGTACTTC
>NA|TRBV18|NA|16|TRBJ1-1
CASSPPGGGPNTEAFF
TGTGCCAGCTCACCTCCTGGGGGAGGGCCGAACACTGAAGCTTTCTTT
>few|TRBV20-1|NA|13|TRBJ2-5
CSAHLIHQETQYF
TGCAGTGCCCACCTGATCCACCAAGAGACCCAGTACTTC
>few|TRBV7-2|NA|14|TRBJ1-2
CASSLDRQGRGYTF
TGTGCCAGCAGCTTGGACCGGCAGGGGAGAGGCTACACCTTC
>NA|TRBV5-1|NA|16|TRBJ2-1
CASSLVSQGLYNEQFF
TGCGCCAGCAGCTTGGTGAGCCAGGGGCTATACAATGAGCAGTTCTTC
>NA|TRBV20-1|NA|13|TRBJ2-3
CSATPVVADTQYF
TGCAGTGCAACCCCGGTCGTAGCAGATACGCAGTATTTT
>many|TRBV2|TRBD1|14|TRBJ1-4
CASSLTGPGEKLFF
TGTGCCAGCAGCCTGACAGGGCCGGGTGAAAAACTGTTTTTT
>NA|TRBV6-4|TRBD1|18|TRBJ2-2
CASSDSAGGMGVGGELFF
TGTGCCAGCAGTGACTCAGCAGGGGGAATGGGAGTCGGCGGGGAGCTGTTTTTT
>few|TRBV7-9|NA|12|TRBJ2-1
CASSLGPEEQFF
TGTGCCAGCAGCTTAGGACCGGAGGAGCAGTTCTTC
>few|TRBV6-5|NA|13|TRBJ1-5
CASRQGDNQPQHF
TGTGCCAGCAGGCAGGGCGACAATCAGCCCCAGCATTTT
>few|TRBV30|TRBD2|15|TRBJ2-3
CAWSPSGASTDTQYF
TGTGCCTGGAGTCCTAGCGGGGCTAGCACAGATACGCAGTATTTT
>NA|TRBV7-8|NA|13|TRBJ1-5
CASSFDSGQPQHF
TGTGCCAGCAGTTTCGACAGCGGTCAGCCCCAGCATTTT
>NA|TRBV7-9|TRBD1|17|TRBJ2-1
CASSIARWSGGNNEQFF
TGTGCCAGCAGCATAGCCAGGTGGTCAGGGGGAAACAATGAGCAGTTCTTC
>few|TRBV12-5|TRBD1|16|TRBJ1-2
CASGLLTGTGAYGYTF
TGTGCTAGTGGTTTGTTAACCGGGACAGGGGCCTATGGCTACACCTTC
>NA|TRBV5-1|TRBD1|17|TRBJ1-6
CASSLHRPGQNNSPLHF
TGCGCCAGCAGCCTACATCGACCGGGACAGAATAATTCACCCCTCCACTTT
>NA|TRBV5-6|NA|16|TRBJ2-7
CASSSVREYTAYEQYF
TGTGCCAGCAGCTCGGTCAGAGAATACACGGCCTACGAGCAGTACTTC
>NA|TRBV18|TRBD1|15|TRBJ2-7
CASSPRPARGYEQYF
TGTGCCAGCTCACCACGTCCCGCCAGGGGGTACGAGCAGTACTTC
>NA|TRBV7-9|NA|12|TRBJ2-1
CASRPQGYEQFF
TGTGCCAGCAGGCCCCAGGGGTATGAGCAGTTCTTC
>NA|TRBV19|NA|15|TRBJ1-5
CASSRQASANQPQHF
TGTGCCAGTAGTAGGCAGGCCTCCGCCAATCAGCCCCAGCATTTT
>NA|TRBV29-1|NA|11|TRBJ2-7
CSGTTMHGQYF
TGCAGCGGGACTACAATGCATGGGCAGTACTTC
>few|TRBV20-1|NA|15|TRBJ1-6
CSATPWADNNSPLHF
TGCAGTGCTACCCCGTGGGCAGATAATAATTCACCCCTCCACTTT
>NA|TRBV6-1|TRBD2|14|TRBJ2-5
CASRKAGVGETQYF
TGTGCCAGCAGGAAAGCGGGGGTGGGAGAGACCCAGTACTTC
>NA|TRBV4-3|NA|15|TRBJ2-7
CASSQDPTGRYEQYF
TGCGCCAGCAGCCAAGATCCGACTGGGAGGTACGAGCAGTACTTC
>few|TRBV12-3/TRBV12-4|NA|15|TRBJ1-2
CASSLSGQGSRGYTF
TGTGCCAGCAGCCTTTCGGGGCAGGGGTCCCGTGGCTACACCTTC
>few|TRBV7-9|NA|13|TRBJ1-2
CASSLPGDHGYTF
TGTGCCAGCAGCTTACCGGGGGACCATGGCTACACCTTC
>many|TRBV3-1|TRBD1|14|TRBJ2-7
CASSPGTGGYEQYF
TGTGCCAGCAGCCCCGGGACAGGAGGCTACGAGCAGTACTTC
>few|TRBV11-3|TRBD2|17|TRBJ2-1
CASSAGSGTTTYNEQFF
TGTGCCAGCAGCGCGGGTTCCGGGACTACCACCTACAATGAGCAGTTCTTC
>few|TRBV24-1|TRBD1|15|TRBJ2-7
CATSDPGQGLDEQYF
TGTGCCACCAGTGATCCGGGACAGGGACTGGACGAGCAGTACTTC